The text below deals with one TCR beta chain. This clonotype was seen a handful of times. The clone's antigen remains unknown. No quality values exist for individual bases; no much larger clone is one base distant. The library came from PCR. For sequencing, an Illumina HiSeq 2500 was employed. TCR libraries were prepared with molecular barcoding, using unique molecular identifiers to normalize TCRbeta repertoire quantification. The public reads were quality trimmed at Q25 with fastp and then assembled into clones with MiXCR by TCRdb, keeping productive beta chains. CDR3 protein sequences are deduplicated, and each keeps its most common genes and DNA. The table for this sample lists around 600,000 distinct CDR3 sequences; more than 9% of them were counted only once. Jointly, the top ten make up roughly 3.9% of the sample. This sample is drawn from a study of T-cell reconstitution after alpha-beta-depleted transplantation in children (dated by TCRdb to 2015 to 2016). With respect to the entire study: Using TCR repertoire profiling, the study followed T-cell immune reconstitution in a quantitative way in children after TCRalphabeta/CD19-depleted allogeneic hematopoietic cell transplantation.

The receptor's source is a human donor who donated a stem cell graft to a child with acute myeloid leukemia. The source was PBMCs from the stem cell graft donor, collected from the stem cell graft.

The CDR3: CSVEVGEKLFF. The bases are TGCAGCGTTGAAGTGGGGGAAAAACTGTTTTTT. Rearrangement joined TRBV29-1 to TRBJ1-4, with the D gene not clear enough to name. The germline V gene sets CDR1 to SQVTM and CDR2 to ANQGSEA. The CDR3 runs 11 residues from the cysteine to the phenylalanine. The kept DNA is CDR3 alone, 33 bases in frame from the first base. V was cut back by 1 base and J by 8 bases, leaving a gap of 5 bases between them.